This T cell receptor beta chain was captured in a study of cytomegalovirus exposure and HLA in healthy donors. This clone appeared a few times. The CDR3 length is 15 residues. V lost 0 bases and J lost 3, with 10 bases in between. Germline loops: CDR1 SGHRS, CDR2 YFSETQ. The primer mix had 60 Vbeta and 13 Jbeta primers. Study processing details: About 83 million unique TCR beta chains, 9 million to 14 million shared, were counted in a later analysis. Assay: immunoSEQ multiplex PCR; the TCRdb copy retains only in-frame clones and omits some. The D gene and trimming were derived from the DNA, and the V and J assignments and clone size from that table. The sample has around 130,000 clones; over 8% are singletons.

The sequenced material came from PBMCs. V and J are TRBV5-1 and TRBJ1-5, with unresolved D. This clonotype was obtained from a man aged 35 to 55 in good health and CMV-seronegative. The CDR3 reads CASSLGPGVNQPQHF. The CDR3 nucleotides are TGCGCCAGCAGCTTGGGTCCCGGGGTCAATCAGCCCCAGCATTTT.